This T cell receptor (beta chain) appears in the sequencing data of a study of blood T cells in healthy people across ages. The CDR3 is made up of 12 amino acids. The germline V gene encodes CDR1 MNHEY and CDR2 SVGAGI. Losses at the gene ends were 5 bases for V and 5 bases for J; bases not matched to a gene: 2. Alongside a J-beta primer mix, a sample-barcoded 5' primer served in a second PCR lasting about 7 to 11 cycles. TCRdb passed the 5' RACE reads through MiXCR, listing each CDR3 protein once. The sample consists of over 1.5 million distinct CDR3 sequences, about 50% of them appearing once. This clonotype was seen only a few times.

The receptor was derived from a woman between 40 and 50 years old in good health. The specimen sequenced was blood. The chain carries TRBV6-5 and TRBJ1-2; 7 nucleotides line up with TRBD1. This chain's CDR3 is CASSKQGYGYTF. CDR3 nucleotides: TGTGCCAGCAGTAAACAGGGGTATGGCTACACCTTC.